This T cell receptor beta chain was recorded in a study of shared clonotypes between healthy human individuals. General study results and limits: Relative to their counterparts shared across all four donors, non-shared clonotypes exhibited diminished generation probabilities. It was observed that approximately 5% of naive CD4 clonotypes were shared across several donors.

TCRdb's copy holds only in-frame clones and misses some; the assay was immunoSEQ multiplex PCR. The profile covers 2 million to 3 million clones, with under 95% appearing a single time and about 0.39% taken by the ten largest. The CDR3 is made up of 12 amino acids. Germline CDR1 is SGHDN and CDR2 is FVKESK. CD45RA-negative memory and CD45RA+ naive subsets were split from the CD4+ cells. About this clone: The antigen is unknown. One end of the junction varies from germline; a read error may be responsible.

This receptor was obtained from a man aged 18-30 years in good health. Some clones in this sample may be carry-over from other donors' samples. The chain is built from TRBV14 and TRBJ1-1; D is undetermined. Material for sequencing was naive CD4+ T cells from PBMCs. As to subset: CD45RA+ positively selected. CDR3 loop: CASSQDLYRRDF. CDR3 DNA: TGTGCCAGCAGCCAAGACCTCTACAGACGGGACTTT.